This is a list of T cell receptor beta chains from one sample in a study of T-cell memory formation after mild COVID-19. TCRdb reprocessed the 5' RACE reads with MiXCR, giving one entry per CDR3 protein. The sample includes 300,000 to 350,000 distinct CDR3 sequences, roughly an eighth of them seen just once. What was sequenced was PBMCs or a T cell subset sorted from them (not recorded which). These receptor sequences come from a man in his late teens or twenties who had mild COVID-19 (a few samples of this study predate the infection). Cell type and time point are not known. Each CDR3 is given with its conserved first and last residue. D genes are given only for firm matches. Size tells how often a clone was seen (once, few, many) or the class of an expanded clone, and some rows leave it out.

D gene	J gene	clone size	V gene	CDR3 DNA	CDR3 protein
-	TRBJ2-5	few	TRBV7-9	TGTGCCAGCAGCTTAGAGGAAGACAGGCTAGAGACCCAGTACTTC	CASSLEEDRLETQYF
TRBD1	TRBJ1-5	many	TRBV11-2	TGTGCCAGCAGTTCCCGGGGGGGACAGCATCAGCCCCAGCATTTT	CASSSRGGQHQPQHF
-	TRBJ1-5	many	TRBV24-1	TGTGCCACCAGTGATAAGCATGGTCAGCCCCAGCATTTT	CATSDKHGQPQHF
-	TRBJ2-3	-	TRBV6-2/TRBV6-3	TGTGCCAGCAGTCCCGCGAGCCTCACAGATACGCAGTATTTT	CASSPASLTDTQYF
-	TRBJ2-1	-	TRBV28	TGTGCCAGCAGGCTAGGTTCGGTTGAGCAGTTCTTC	CASRLGSVEQFF
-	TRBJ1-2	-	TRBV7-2	TGTGCCAGCAGCCCGCCGGGCTCCGGTGGGCATGGCTACACCTTC	CASSPPGSGGHGYTF
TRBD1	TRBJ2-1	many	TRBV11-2	TGTGCCAGCAGTTCAGATGGTCCCGGGACAGGGAGTTTCAATGAGCAGTTCTTC	CASSSDGPGTGSFNEQFF
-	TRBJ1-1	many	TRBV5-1	TGCGCCAGCAGCTTGGGAGGGGCACCGAACACTGAAGCTTTCTTT	CASSLGGAPNTEAFF
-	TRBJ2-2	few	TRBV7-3	TGTGCCAGCAGCCCGACCGGCCGAGAGCACACCGGGGAGCTGTTTTTT	CASSPTGREHTGELFF
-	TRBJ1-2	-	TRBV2	TGTGCCAGCAGTGAAAGGGATGGCTACACCTTC	CASSERDGYTF
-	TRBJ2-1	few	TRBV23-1	TGCGCCAGCAGTCGCGGCCGTCGGAACAATGAGCAGTTCTTC	CASSRGRRNNEQFF
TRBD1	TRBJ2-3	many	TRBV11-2	TGTGCCAGCAGCTCTCCCAGGGGGTTACATACGCAGTATTTT	CASSSPRGLHTQYF
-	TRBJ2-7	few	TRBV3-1	TGTGCCAGCAGCCGGACGGGCCCAGGCCGCGAGCAGTACTTC	CASSRTGPGREQYF
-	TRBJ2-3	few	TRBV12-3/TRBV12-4	TGTGCCAGCAGCCTTGCGGTGGGGGGTGAAGATACGCAGTATTTT	CASSLAVGGEDTQYF
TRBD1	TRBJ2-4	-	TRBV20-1	TGCAGTGCCCATAAAACAGGGGGCAAAAACATTCAGTACTTC	CSAHKTGGKNIQYF
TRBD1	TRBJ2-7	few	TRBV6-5	TGTGCCAGCAGACGAGGACAGGGGGCCTACGAGCAGTACTTC	CASRRGQGAYEQYF
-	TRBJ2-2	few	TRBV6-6	TGTGCCAGCAGCATGGGGTACTCTTACACCGGGGAGCTGTTTTTT	CASSMGYSYTGELFF
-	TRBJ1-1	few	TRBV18	TGTGCCAGCTCACCAGAGCGGACGGGAGCGCCTGAAGCTTTCTTT	CASSPERTGAPEAFF
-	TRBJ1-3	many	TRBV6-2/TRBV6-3	TGTGCCAGCAGATTCCGGATCAGATCTGGAAACACCATATATTTT	CASRFRIRSGNTIYF
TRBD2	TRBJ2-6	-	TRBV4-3	TGCGCCAGCAGCCTCGCGGGGGAATCTGGGGCCAACGTCCTGACTTTC	CASSLAGESGANVLTF
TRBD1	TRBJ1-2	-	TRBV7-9	TGTGCCAGCAGCCTTGGGGACAGGGGAAACGACGGCTACACCTTC	CASSLGDRGNDGYTF
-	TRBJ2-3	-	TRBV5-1	TGCGCCAGCAGCTTGACCCCAACAGATACGCAGTATTTT	CASSLTPTDTQYF
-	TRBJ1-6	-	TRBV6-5	TGTGCCAGCAGAGACAGTACGATAGGGACCCTCCACTTT	CASRDSTIGTLHF
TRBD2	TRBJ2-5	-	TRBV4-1	TGCGCCAGCAGCCAAGGGTCGGGGGGGATGGAGACCCAGTACTTC	CASSQGSGGMETQYF
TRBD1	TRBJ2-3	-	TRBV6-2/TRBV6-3	TGTGCCAGCACCTCCCGGACAGGGCTGACGCAGTATTTT	CASTSRTGLTQYF
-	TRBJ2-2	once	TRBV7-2	TGTGCCAGCAGCTTCCAAGTATCTGGGGAGCTGTTTTTT	CASSFQVSGELFF
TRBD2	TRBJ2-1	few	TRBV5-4	TGTGCCAGCAGCTCGCCGGGACACAGCGGGGGATACAATGAGCAGTTCTTC	CASSSPGHSGGYNEQFF
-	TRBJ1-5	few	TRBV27	TGTGCCAGCAGTCCCCCGGGCCAAGGGAATCAGCCCCAGCATTTT	CASSPPGQGNQPQHF
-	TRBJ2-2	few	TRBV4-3	TGCGCCAGCAGCCAGCCTGGGATCTCGAACACCGGGGAGCTGTTTTTT	CASSQPGISNTGELFF
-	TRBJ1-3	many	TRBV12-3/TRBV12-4	TGTGCCAGCAGTTTATGGAGCTCTGGAAACACCATATATTTT	CASSLWSSGNTIYF
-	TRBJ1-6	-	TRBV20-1	TGCAGTGCTTCACGCGGGCAGGGGAGGGATTCACCCCTCCACTTT	CSASRGQGRDSPLHF
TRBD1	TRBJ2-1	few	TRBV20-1	TGCAGTGCAAAGCCGGGACAGGGAATAAATGAGCAGTTCTTC	CSAKPGQGINEQFF
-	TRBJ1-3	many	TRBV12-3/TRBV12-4	TGTGCCAGCAGTTTTTACAGCTTTGGAAACACCATATATTTT	CASSFYSFGNTIYF
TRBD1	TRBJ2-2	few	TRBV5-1	TGCGCCAGCAGCTTGGACAGGGGAAGCACCGGGGAGCTGTTTTTT	CASSLDRGSTGELFF
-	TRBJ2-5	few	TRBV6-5	TGTGCCAGCAGTGTCGCCGTGGCAGAGTACCAAGAGACCCAGTACTTC	CASSVAVAEYQETQYF
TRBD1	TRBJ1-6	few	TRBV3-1	TGTGCCAGCAGCCAACCAGGACAGGGGGCCAATTCACCCCTCCACTTT	CASSQPGQGANSPLHF
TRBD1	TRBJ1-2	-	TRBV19	TGTGCCAGTAATAGCCAGGGGGACTATGGCTACACCTTC	CASNSQGDYGYTF
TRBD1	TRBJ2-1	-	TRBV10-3	TGTGCCATCAGTGAGACCGGGACAGGGTCGGGAGATGAGCAGTTCTTC	CAISETGTGSGDEQFF
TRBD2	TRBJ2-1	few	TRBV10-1	TGCGCCAGCAGTGAGTCGGGAGTAGCGGGGGTCTCGTTCTTC	CASSESGVAGVSFF
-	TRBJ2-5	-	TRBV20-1	TGCAGTGCTAGTGAAGAAGGAGTAGGCGTGACCCAGTACTTC	CSASEEGVGVTQYF
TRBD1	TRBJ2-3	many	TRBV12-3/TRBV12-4	TGTGCCAGCAGTTTAGCGGGACAGCACACAGATACGCAGTATTTT	CASSLAGQHTDTQYF
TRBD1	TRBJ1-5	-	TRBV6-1	TGTGCCAGCAGTTCCCCGGGACAGGTCAATCAGCCCCAGCATTTT	CASSSPGQVNQPQHF
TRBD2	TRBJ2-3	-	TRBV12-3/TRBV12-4	TGTGCCAGCAGCAATAGCGGGGGGCTAGATACGCAGTATTTT	CASSNSGGLDTQYF
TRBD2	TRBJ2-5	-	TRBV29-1	TGCAGCGTTCACCCGACTAGCTCGGTGACCCAGTACTTC	CSVHPTSSVTQYF
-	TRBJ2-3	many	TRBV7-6	TGTGCCAGCAGCTTACGCCCTAGCAGGCCGGATACGCAGTATTTT	CASSLRPSRPDTQYF
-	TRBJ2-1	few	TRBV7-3	TGTGCCAGCAGCTTCGGCAGCGAGCAGTTCTTC	CASSFGSEQFF
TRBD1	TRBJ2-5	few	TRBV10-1	TGCGCCAGCAGTGAGGACAGGGAAGAGACCCAGTACTTC	CASSEDREETQYF
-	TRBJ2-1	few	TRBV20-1	TGCAGTGCTAGATCGACTTCCTACAATGAGCAGTTCTTC	CSARSTSYNEQFF
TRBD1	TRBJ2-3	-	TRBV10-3	TGTGCCACCGCGACAGGGGCATATACAGATACGCAGTATTTT	CATATGAYTDTQYF
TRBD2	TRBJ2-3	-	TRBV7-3	TGTGCCAGCAGCTTCGGGGGGATAACTAGCACAGATACGCAGTATTTT	CASSFGGITSTDTQYF
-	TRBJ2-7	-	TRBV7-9	TGTGCCAGCAGCTTGCAGGCCTACGAGCAGTACTTC	CASSLQAYEQYF
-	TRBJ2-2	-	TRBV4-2	TGTGCCAGCAGCCAAGTCTCTAGGGTCGCCGGGGAGCTGTTTTTT	CASSQVSRVAGELFF
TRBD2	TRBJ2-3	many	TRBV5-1	TGCGCCAGCAGCTTAGCGGGGCAGGGAGATACGCAGTATTTT	CASSLAGQGDTQYF
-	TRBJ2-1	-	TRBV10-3	TGTGCCATCAGTGAGTTGGCTAAGGGTTGGGCCTACAATGAGCAGTTCTTC	CAISELAKGWAYNEQFF